This TCR beta chain is drawn from a study of CD8+ T cells in alopecia areata (dated by TCRdb to 2016 to 2018). About the full investigation: Treated patients were enrolled in an open-label pilot trial of oral tofacitinib, 5 to 10 mg twice daily, for moderate-to-severe alopecia areata. Tofacitinib was given for 6 to 18 months, followed by 6 months of follow-up off drug to assess delayed response and recurrence. For the treated patients, the SALT score, which quantifies what percentage of scalp surface area is affected, served as the measure of disease severity. In both human patients and the C3H/HeJ mouse model, the study applied high-throughput TCRbeta sequencing to look at T cell clonal expansion in alopecia areata. Scalp tissue and sorted CD4+ and CD8+ peripheral blood T cells from patchy and totalis/universalis alopecia areata patients and from healthy controls were covered by human TCRbeta sequencing. Tofacitinib-treated patients had biopsies at baseline and at 4 and 24 weeks of treatment, with a later scalp biopsy in several patients. Clonality in the scalp was compared among normal scalp (n=4), patchy alopecia areata scalp (n=8), and alopecia totalis/universalis scalp (n=8). RNA was extracted with the PAXgene miRNA kit for fixed scalp, the miRNeasy kit for PBMCs, and the RNeasy kit for mouse skin. Amplification of TCRbeta CDR3 regions was done by immunoSEQ multiplex PCR using 35 Vbeta forward primers and 13 Jbeta reverse primers. Beyond this particular receptor, the publication reports: Compared with normal scalp, lesional scalp had higher clonality and more expanded CD8+ clones, particularly in alopecia totalis/universalis, a pattern that suggests antigenic drive. Unlike mouse skin, where gammadelta T cells dominate, normal human skin contains resident alphabeta T cells that get sequenced too, which complicates analysis of the scalp TCR repertoire. During tofacitinib treatment, many expanded lesional clones stuck around in both scalp and blood, and this persistence may partly explain why relapse happens after treatment is stopped. Shared TCR sequences between patients were less evident than in mice, which may be partly attributable to HLA diversity in the patient population. Tofacitinib significantly lowered scalp clonality and the number of expanded CD8+ clones among the top 100 scalp clones. The treated cohort was small, with a single nonresponder, so links between baseline CD8+ expansion and response need larger studies.

V sheds 0 bases and J sheds 3 bases, leaving 13 bases between their ends. Reading the germline V gene (reference sequence) gives CDR1 SGHNT and CDR2 YYREEE. The CDR3 starts with the cysteine, ends with the phenylalanine, and has 15 residues. Here the CDR3 DNA is all that survives: 45 bases in frame from base 1. The receptor library was made with the immunoSEQ multiplex PCR assay. To provide template for TCR sequencing, every sample had RNA extracted and reverse transcribed into cDNA. First-strand cDNA was synthesized with SuperScript III using a 2:1 mix of oligo-dT and random hexamers. A synthetic immune receptor repertoire was used to measure amplification bias, and any remaining bias was corrected computationally. In the original analysis: After raw reads were preprocessed to remove errors, the CDR3 was defined following IMGT conventions as running from the conserved cysteine to phenylalanine. Clonality was computed as 1 minus the Shannon entropy, with the entropy normalized by log2 of the number of productive unique TCRs. CD4 or CD8 identity of scalp clones was inferred by cross-referencing scalp TCRbeta sequences with sorted blood CD4 and CD8 repertoires. The clones in this table, taken by TCRdb from immuneACCESS, are in-frame only. Not every clone is retained; where verified, under half of the shortfall comes from an unresolved V gene, and the cause of the rest is unknown. The V and J calls and the clone size are those of that table, but D and trimming were determined from the DNA. The sample contains more than 90,000 clones, just under 60% of them found a single time. Of the sample, about 16% is held by the ten largest clones.

What this sample's treatment or condition label stands for: oral pan-JAK inhibitor, 5-10 mg twice daily. From alopecia areata patients, peripheral blood was collected along with lesional scalp punch biopsies. PBMCs were isolated by density centrifugation and stained for CD3, CD4 and CD8, and CD4+ and CD8+ T cells were sorted on a FACSAria. Concerning this clone: The antigen it binds to is not known. No qualities accompany the bases; no much larger clone lies one base away.

The receptor chain draws on TRBV5-4 and TRBJ2-7; the D gene is perhaps TRBD1 or TRBD2, each of them matching over 5 bases. The TCR originated in a human donor with alopecia areata. The source was CD8+ T cells sorted from blood, collected at roughly week 55, from a patient treated with tofacitinib. The DNA reads as follows: TGTGCCAGCAGCTTGGGGCCGGGACCCAGCTACGAGCAGTACTTC. Translated, it gives CASSLGPGPSYEQYF.